The next 6 T cell receptor beta chains were all read from a single sample in a study of spatial heterogeneity in lung cancer. MiXCR was run by TCRdb on the 5' RACE reads, yielding one entry per CDR3 protein. The table has roughly 120,000 distinct CDR3 sequences, over 9% seen once. Regarding time point: blood at routine non-recurrence follow-up after resection. Tumor, nontumor lung or frozen PBMC supplied whole RNA, sequenced without sorting. Sequences were derived from PBMCs, sampled at follow-up. These receptors originate from a male donor with early-stage non-small cell lung cancer.

This clonotype came up many times. The V call is TRBV10-3, the J call TRBJ2-7; a weak D match, TRBD2 (7 bases). The V end lost 10 bases, the J end lost 2 bases, and 21 bases lay between the germline ends. The germline CDR1 and CDR2 sequences are ENHRY and SYGVKD. This CDR3 is 15 amino acids long. CDR3 sequence (DNA): TGTGCCACCCACCCAGCGGCGGGGGCTACCTACGAGCAGTACTTC. Protein product: CATHPAAGATYEQYF.

The chain links TRBV12-3 or TRBV12-4 to TRBJ1-1; TRBD1 matches at 10 bases. This CDR3 has 21 amino acids. V gave up 0 bases and J gave up 1 base; unmatched junction bases: 17. The chain's CDR3 is CASSLAIRFLGTGAQNTEAFF. CDR3 sequence (DNA): TGTGCCAGCAGTTTAGCGATCCGCTTTCTCGGGACAGGGGCTCAGAACACTGAAGCTTTCTTT.

The chain is built from TRBV7-8 and TRBJ2-4; D unclear. The V and J ends lost 1 base and 0 bases respectively, with 10 bases between them. The CDR3 sequence is 16 residues long. CDR1 is SGHVS, CDR2 FQNEAQ, per germline. The CDR3: CASSLGLNRAKNIQYF. The CDR3 DNA sequence: TGTGCCAGCAGCTTAGGGCTGAATAGAGCCAAAAACATTCAGTACTTC.

This clonotype was observed a few times. This chain joins TRBV6-6 and TRBJ2-3; tentatively, D is TRBD2 (6 bases). The CDR3 loop spans 15 amino acids. Germline V gives CDR1 MNHNY, CDR2 SVGAGI (reference sequence). V shed 0 bases and J shed 1 base, with 8 bases lying between them. DNA of the CDR3: TGTGCCAGCAGTTACTCTTCGGGGGGCACAGATACGCAGTATTTT. Its protein is CASSYSSGGTDTQYF.

V and J are TRBV27 and TRBJ1-1; D remains ambiguous. This CDR3 spans 15 amino acids. V was pared by 2 bases and J by 4 bases, with 14 bases between. Looked up from germline, CDR1 is MNHEY and CDR2 is SMNVEV (reference sequence). The CDR3 region has the DNA TGTGCCAGCAGTTTAAAGGGTCCCGGAGCCACTGAAGCTTTCTTT. It translates to CASSLKGPGATEAFF.

The J gene is TRBJ2-1, the V gene TRBV2; 11 nucleotides align to TRBD2. Germline CDR1 SNHLY, CDR2 FYNNEI. V lost 7 bases, J lost 7 bases, and 6 bases stayed unmatched. The CDR3 loop spans 14 amino acids. CDR3 loop: CASMGTSGGNEQFF. CDR3 DNA sequence: TGTGCCAGCATGGGGACTAGCGGTGGAAATGAGCAGTTCTTC.